A selection of T cell receptor beta chains follows, all from one sample in a study of glioma-infiltrating T cells. TCRdb passed the multiplex PCR reads through MiXCR, listing each CDR3 protein once. Of approximately 120,000 distinct CDR3 sequences in the sample, about 25% were seen once. What was sequenced was glioma tissue, nonneoplastic brain tissue, or PBMCs (not recorded which). The origin of the receptors is a human donor with low-grade glioma or glioblastoma, undergoing nonglioma brain surgery, or in good health (not recorded which). The CDR3 runs from the conserved cysteine through the conserved F or W. The D gene is left open where the match is weak. Part of the rows lack a size; the others show once, few, many or a class for expanded clones.

CDR3 DNA: TGTGCCAGCACAAGGGGGATATCTGGGGCCAACGTCCTGACTTTC
CDR3 protein: CASTRGISGANVLTF
D gene: NA
J gene: TRBJ2-6
V gene: TRBV2
clone size: many

CDR3 DNA: TGTGCCAGCAGCTTACGCTCGGGGGCTGGGGCCAACGTCCTGACTTTC
CDR3 protein: CASSLRSGAGANVLTF
D gene: NA
J gene: TRBJ2-6
V gene: TRBV7-9
clone size: many

CDR3 DNA: TGTGCCAGCGCGGGACTAGCGGGAGGATCGTCCTACAATGAGCAGTTCTTC
CDR3 protein: CASAGLAGGSSYNEQFF
D gene: TRBD2
J gene: TRBJ2-1
V gene: TRBV25-1
clone size: many

CDR3 DNA: TGTGCCAGCAGTCCGTTTTATGGACAGGGGACAACCTACGAGCAGTACTTC
CDR3 protein: CASSPFYGQGTTYEQYF
D gene: TRBD1
J gene: TRBJ2-7
V gene: TRBV6-1
clone size: many

CDR3 DNA: TGTGCCAGCAGTTTACAGGGCTACGAGCAGTACTTC
CDR3 protein: CASSLQGYEQYF
D gene: NA
J gene: TRBJ2-7
V gene: TRBV6-1
clone size: many

CDR3 DNA: TGCAGCGTTGAAGATGGGAGAGGGGGTTGGAATGAGCAGTTCTTC
CDR3 protein: CSVEDGRGGWNEQFF
D gene: NA
J gene: TRBJ2-1
V gene: TRBV29-1
clone size: many

CDR3 DNA: TGTGCCAGCAGCCCGGGCCTGGGGGAGGATACGCAGTATTTT
CDR3 protein: CASSPGLGEDTQYF
D gene: NA
J gene: TRBJ2-3
V gene: TRBV4-2
clone size: many

CDR3 DNA: TGTGCCATCAGTGATGAAAGGAAAACCTACGAGCAGTACTTC
CDR3 protein: CAISDERKTYEQYF
D gene: NA
J gene: TRBJ2-7
V gene: TRBV10-3
clone size: many

CDR3 DNA: TGTGCCACCAGAGATATAGACAGCCCCCACGCTGAAGCTTTCTTT
CDR3 protein: CATRDIDSPHAEAFF
D gene: NA
J gene: TRBJ1-1
V gene: TRBV15
clone size: NA

CDR3 DNA: TGTGCCAGCAGTTTGTATAGCGGGAGAAGGAGCACAGATACGCAGTATTTT
CDR3 protein: CASSLYSGRRSTDTQYF
D gene: TRBD2
J gene: TRBJ2-3
V gene: TRBV28
clone size: many

CDR3 DNA: TGTGCCAGTAGTGCCCAGGGGGCGCCGACTGAAGCTTTCTTT
CDR3 protein: CASSAQGAPTEAFF
D gene: TRBD1
J gene: TRBJ1-1
V gene: TRBV19
clone size: NA

CDR3 DNA: TGTGACAGCAGCCTAGCCGGCGGCTACTCTGGAAACACCATATATTTT
CDR3 protein: CDSSLAGGYSGNTIYF
D gene: NA
J gene: TRBJ1-3
V gene: TRBV7-9
clone size: NA

CDR3 DNA: TGTGCCAGCAGCTCACGAGGAAATCAGCCCCAGCATTTT
CDR3 protein: CASSSRGNQPQHF
D gene: NA
J gene: TRBJ1-5
V gene: TRBV7-9
clone size: many

CDR3 DNA: TGCAGCGTCGGAAGTACCGGGGGCTCCGGCGGGGAGCTGTTTTTT
CDR3 protein: CSVGSTGGSGGELFF
D gene: NA
J gene: TRBJ2-2
V gene: TRBV29-1
clone size: NA

CDR3 DNA: TGTGCCAGCAGCCTACGGACAGGGGAGGGTGGCTACACCTTC
CDR3 protein: CASSLRTGEGGYTF
D gene: TRBD1
J gene: TRBJ1-2
V gene: TRBV2
clone size: many

CDR3 DNA: TGTGCCACCAGTGATCCCCTCGGATCAGAGGGCGGGAGTAAGACCCAGTACTTC
CDR3 protein: CATSDPLGSEGGSKTQYF
D gene: TRBD2
J gene: TRBJ2-5
V gene: TRBV24-1
clone size: many

CDR3 DNA: TGTGCCAGCAGTCTCGGGACAGGGGCACAGGGGGCTTTCTTT
CDR3 protein: CASSLGTGAQGAFF
D gene: TRBD1
J gene: TRBJ1-1
V gene: TRBV6-1
clone size: many

CDR3 DNA: TGTGCCAGCAGTCCCGGGTCTAACTATGGCTACACCTTC
CDR3 protein: CASSPGSNYGYTF
D gene: NA
J gene: TRBJ1-2
V gene: TRBV6-4
clone size: many

CDR3 DNA: TGTGCCAGCAGATTCACTGGAAGCTCCTACAATGAGCAGTTCTTC
CDR3 protein: CASRFTGSSYNEQFF
D gene: NA
J gene: TRBJ2-1
V gene: TRBV2
clone size: many

CDR3 DNA: TGCAGCGACAGCCCTTATGGCTACACCTTC
CDR3 protein: CSDSPYGYTF
D gene: NA
J gene: TRBJ1-2
V gene: TRBV29-1
clone size: many

CDR3 DNA: TGTGCTACCAGTGATACTAAGTCAAGGAACACTGAAGCTTTCTTT
CDR3 protein: CATSDTKSRNTEAFF
D gene: NA
J gene: TRBJ1-1
V gene: TRBV24-1
clone size: NA

CDR3 DNA: TGTGCCAGCACCCCTTACAATGAGCAGTTCTTC
CDR3 protein: CASTPYNEQFF
D gene: NA
J gene: TRBJ2-1
V gene: TRBV12-3/TRBV12-4
clone size: many

CDR3 DNA: TGTGCCAGCAGTTACTCTCGACAGTACACTGAAGCTTTCTTT
CDR3 protein: CASSYSRQYTEAFF
D gene: NA
J gene: TRBJ1-1
V gene: TRBV6-2/TRBV6-3
clone size: many

CDR3 DNA: TGTGCCAGCAGGTCTACAGGAACCGGGGAGCTGTTTTTT
CDR3 protein: CASRSTGTGELFF
D gene: NA
J gene: TRBJ2-2
V gene: TRBV6-1
clone size: many

CDR3 DNA: TGCGCCAGCAGCCAAAGGGGAGGGTCCTACAATGAGCAGTTCTTC
CDR3 protein: CASSQRGGSYNEQFF
D gene: TRBD2
J gene: TRBJ2-1
V gene: TRBV4-3
clone size: many

CDR3 DNA: TGTGCCATCAAGGGAGAGAGCCCCGACGAGCAGTACTTC
CDR3 protein: CAIKGESPDEQYF
D gene: NA
J gene: TRBJ2-7
V gene: TRBV10-3
clone size: many

CDR3 DNA: TGCAGCGTTATTAGCGGGAAGGCCTACGAGCAGTACTTC
CDR3 protein: CSVISGKAYEQYF
D gene: TRBD2
J gene: TRBJ2-7
V gene: TRBV29-1
clone size: NA

CDR3 DNA: TGCAGCGTCGGACATAACAATGAGCAGTTCTTC
CDR3 protein: CSVGHNNEQFF
D gene: NA
J gene: TRBJ2-1
V gene: TRBV29-1
clone size: many

CDR3 DNA: TGTGCCAGCAGCAACGGGGGAAGGGTGTCTGGAAACACCATATATTTT
CDR3 protein: CASSNGGRVSGNTIYF
D gene: NA
J gene: TRBJ1-3
V gene: TRBV7-9
clone size: many

CDR3 DNA: TGTGCCAGTAAAGGGAACAGGGAGGATTTACGGAACAATCAGCCCCAGCATTTT
CDR3 protein: CASKGNREDLRNNQPQHF
D gene: NA
J gene: TRBJ1-5
V gene: TRBV6-2/TRBV6-3
clone size: NA

CDR3 DNA: TGCGCCAGCAGACTACAGACACTACAAGAGACCCAGTACTTC
CDR3 protein: CASRLQTLQETQYF
D gene: NA
J gene: TRBJ2-5
V gene: TRBV10-2
clone size: many

CDR3 DNA: TGTGCCAGCAGCCTGAGCGGCTACAATGAGCAGTTCTTC
CDR3 protein: CASSLSGYNEQFF
D gene: NA
J gene: TRBJ2-1
V gene: TRBV7-2
clone size: many

CDR3 DNA: TGTGCCAGCAGCCCCTCCGGGACAGCTGGGGAAGCTTTGCATTTT
CDR3 protein: CASSPSGTAGEALHF
D gene: TRBD1
J gene: TRBJ1-5
V gene: TRBV7-2
clone size: many

CDR3 DNA: TGTGCCAGCAGCTGGGACAGGGCGCAGCCCCAGCATTTT
CDR3 protein: CASSWDRAQPQHF
D gene: TRBD1
J gene: TRBJ1-5
V gene: TRBV5-5
clone size: few

CDR3 DNA: TGTGCCAGCAGTTTATCGGGGGGACTAGCGTTTAGCACAGATACGCAGTATTTT
CDR3 protein: CASSLSGGLAFSTDTQYF
D gene: TRBD2
J gene: TRBJ2-3
V gene: TRBV27
clone size: many

CDR3 DNA: TGTGCCAGCAGCCTGGGGGGAGCTAGGGACACTGAAGCTTTCTTT
CDR3 protein: CASSLGGARDTEAFF
D gene: NA
J gene: TRBJ1-1
V gene: TRBV9
clone size: NA

CDR3 DNA: TGTGCCAGCAGTTACCGGGACTACTCAAGAGATACCCAGTACTTC
CDR3 protein: CASSYRDYSRDTQYF
D gene: TRBD2
J gene: TRBJ2-5
V gene: TRBV27
clone size: many

CDR3 DNA: TGCAGCGTTGAAGAGGGCAGCAACTACGAGCAGTACTTC
CDR3 protein: CSVEEGSNYEQYF
D gene: NA
J gene: TRBJ2-7
V gene: TRBV29-1
clone size: few